This TCR beta chain was sequenced for a study of cytomegalovirus exposure and HLA in healthy donors. There are 16 residues in the CDR3. Germline CDR1 MNHNS, CDR2 SASEGT. J lost 4 bases, V lost 2 bases, and 7 bases had no gene match. Primers for the PCR totalled 60 Vbeta and 13 Jbeta. The table came from immunoSEQ multiplex PCR; TCRdb's copy has only in-frame clones and leaves some out. The sample consists of about 59,000 clones, approximately 88% of them appearing once. The chain employs TRBV6-1 and TRBJ2-2; TRBD1 aligns across 7 bases. Sequences were obtained from PBMCs. This receptor was obtained from a man aged 25 to 40 in good health and CMV-seropositive. Here the CDR3 reads CASSENAGGSTGELFF. As DNA, the CDR3 is TGTGCCAGCAGTGAAAACGCAGGGGGTTCCACCGGGGAGCTGTTTTTT.